Listed below are T cell receptor beta chains from one sample, sequenced in a study of T cell repertoires in cytomegalovirus infection. Each CDR3 protein is one row after TCRdb ran MiXCR on the reads. The sample has 400,000 or so distinct CDR3 sequences; about a sixth are singletons. The sequencing input was PBMCs. These receptors all come from a human donor in good health (CMV status not recorded). Some clones in this sample may be carry-over from other donors' samples. Each CDR3 is given with its conserved first and last residue. D genes are given only for firm matches. A clone size is listed for some rows: how often the clone was seen (once, few, many), or a class if it is expanded.

>TRBJ1-5|14|-|TRBV7-9|few
CASSSWDTNQPQHF
TGTGCCAGCAGCTCCTGGGACACAAATCAGCCCCAGCATTTT
>TRBJ1-5|16|TRBD1|TRBV2|-
CASSEAYRGGNQPQHF
TGTGCCAGCAGTGAAGCCTACAGGGGTGGCAATCAGCCCCAGCATTTT
>TRBJ2-6|16|-|TRBV7-9|many
CASRSWRESGANVLTF
TGTGCCAGCAGGTCTTGGAGGGAGTCTGGGGCCAACGTCCTGACTTTC
>TRBJ2-7|13|-|TRBV5-1|-
CASSLALGSEQYF
TGCGCCAGCAGCTTGGCATTGGGGAGCGAGCAGTACTTC
>TRBJ2-5|13|-|TRBV2|few
CASSELDQETQYF
TGTGCCAGCAGCGAACTCGATCAAGAGACCCAGTACTTC
>TRBJ1-4|16|TRBD1|TRBV4-1|few
CASSQDPGQSNEKLFF
TGCGCCAGCAGCCAAGACCCGGGACAGTCTAATGAAAAACTGTTTTTT
>TRBJ2-3|16|TRBD2|TRBV7-2|-
CASSRILAGGTDTQYF
TGTGCCAGCAGTCGGATACTAGCGGGGGGAACAGATACGCAGTATTTT
>TRBJ2-3|16|TRBD2|TRBV5-4|-
CASSDPTSGGADTQYF
TGTGCCAGCAGCGACCCGACTAGCGGGGGGGCAGATACGCAGTATTTT
>TRBJ2-1|12|-|TRBV7-2|many
CASSLWVREQFF
TGTGCCAGCAGCTTATGGGTTAGGGAGCAGTTCTTC
>TRBJ1-2|15|TRBD1|TRBV19|-
CASSIYPPRGGGYTF
TGTGCCAGTAGTATATATCCCCCCAGGGGGGGGGGCTACACCTTC
>TRBJ1-5|14|-|TRBV20-1|many
CSASPGAGWKPQHF
TGCAGTGCTAGCCCTGGGGCAGGGTGGAAGCCCCAGCATTTT
>TRBJ1-6|17|TRBD1|TRBV7-2|many
CASSRLRRDRGPSPLHF
TGTGCCAGCAGCCGACTACGCCGGGACAGGGGGCCTTCACCCCTCCACTTT
>TRBJ1-5|14|-|TRBV27|few
CASRPTGKDQPQHF
TGTGCCAGCAGACCTACGGGAAAAGATCAGCCCCAGCATTTT
>TRBJ1-1|13|TRBD1|TRBV5-6|-
CASSGRGRTEAFF
TGTGCCAGCAGTGGCAGGGGGCGGACTGAAGCTTTCTTT
>TRBJ1-6|13|-|TRBV12-3/TRBV12-4|few
CASSLSGNSPLHF
TGTGCCAGCAGTTTATCTGGGAATTCACCCCTCCACTTT
>TRBJ2-1|14|TRBD1|TRBV19|-
CASSPRDRSNEQFF
TGTGCCAGTAGTCCCCGGGACAGGTCGAATGAGCAGTTCTTC
>TRBJ2-7|15|-|TRBV28|few
CASSQTAAGRDEQYF
TGTGCCAGCAGTCAGACCGCGGCAGGTAGGGACGAGCAGTACTTC
>TRBJ1-6|15|-|TRBV7-8|many
CASSLLGRMNSPLHF
TGTGCCAGCAGCTTGCTGGGACGGATGAATTCACCCCTCCACTTT
>TRBJ2-5|15|TRBD2|TRBV5-4|-
CASSLAGGLQETQYF
TGTGCCAGCAGCTTGGCGGGGGGGCTGCAAGAGACCCAGTACTTC
>TRBJ1-4|13|TRBD1|TRBV10-3|few
CAIRTGLFEKLFF
TGTGCCATCAGGACAGGGCTGTTTGAAAAACTGTTTTTT
>TRBJ1-1|15|-|TRBV5-1|-
CASSLLPGSNTEAFF
TGCGCCAGCAGCTTGCTTCCGGGCTCGAACACTGAAGCTTTCTTT
>TRBJ2-3|17|TRBD1|TRBV5-1|-
CASSPPGQGSRTDTQYF
TGCGCCAGCAGCCCCCCAGGACAGGGATCCCGCACAGATACGCAGTATTTT
>TRBJ2-7|17|TRBD2|TRBV4-1|few
CASSQDGLAGPHYEQYF
TGCGCCAGCAGCCAAGATGGACTAGCGGGACCCCATTACGAGCAGTACTTC
>TRBJ1-1|14|-|TRBV7-2|many
CASSPTYRDTEAFF
TGTGCCAGCAGCCCTACGTACAGGGACACTGAAGCTTTCTTT
>TRBJ2-3|15|TRBD2|TRBV20-1|-
CSASWREGPTDTQYF
TGCAGTGCTAGTTGGCGGGAGGGCCCGACAGATACGCAGTATTTT